The present T cell receptor beta chain was sequenced within a study of vaccination effects on CD4 cells after COVID-19. The wider study: All participants had two doses of either the BNT162b2 or mRNA-1273 vaccine. General study results and limits: Late in the post-vaccination period, infection-induced and vaccine-induced clones underwent marked clonal contraction. The study got few convalescent patients and did not collect any early post-infection timepoints.

Measured with immunoSEQ multiplex PCR; TCRdb has only the in-frame clones, and not every one. The data hold 45,000 to 60,000 clones, with 75% to 80% observed a single time. As concerns this clone: What it binds is not known.

With more than 9 days of culture completed, CD4+ T cells were isolated. The source is a human donor who had a prior SARS-CoV-2 infection. The material sequenced was CD4+ T cells from PBMCs cultured without peptide, taken before COVID-19 vaccination.

CDR3 in amino acids: CATGPGQLYNEKLFF. CDR3 DNA: TGTGCCACCGGGCCGGGACAGCTTTATAATGAAAAACTGTTTTTT. The chain employs TRBV15 and TRBJ1-4; 7 nucleotides line up with TRBD1. CDR1 and CDR2 (germline): LNHNV, YYDKDF (reference sequence). The ends lost 8 bases at V and 4 bases at J; junction bases unmatched: 10. This CDR3 is 15 amino acids long.